Here is one TCR beta chain with its context. Study processing details: Cell counts per sample came from amplifying reference gene primers. The assay was immunoSEQ multiplex PCR, and TCRdb's table has in-frame clones only and misses some. V and J calls plus clone size are reproduced from that table; the DNA served to infer D and trimming. The data contain 200,000 or so clones, about 88% of them singletons. This entry comes from a study of blood T cell repertoires in COVID-19. Study context: PBMCs, B-cell-depleted T cells, or T cells provided the cDNA or gDNA that made up the material.

V was pared by 4 bases and J by 9 bases, with 11 bases of the junction left unmatched. The germline CDR1 and CDR2 sequences are SGDLS and YYNGEE. The CDR3 is 15 residues long. This chain connects TRBV9 to TRBJ2-1, with 9 bases lining up with TRBD1. Sequencing was performed on peripheral blood. The receptor was isolated from a man aged 65 to 79 with acute or convalescent COVID-19. As DNA, the CDR3 is TGTGCCAGCAGCTTACAATCCGGGACAGGGTCTGAGCAGTTCTTC. This encodes CASSLQSGTGSEQFF.